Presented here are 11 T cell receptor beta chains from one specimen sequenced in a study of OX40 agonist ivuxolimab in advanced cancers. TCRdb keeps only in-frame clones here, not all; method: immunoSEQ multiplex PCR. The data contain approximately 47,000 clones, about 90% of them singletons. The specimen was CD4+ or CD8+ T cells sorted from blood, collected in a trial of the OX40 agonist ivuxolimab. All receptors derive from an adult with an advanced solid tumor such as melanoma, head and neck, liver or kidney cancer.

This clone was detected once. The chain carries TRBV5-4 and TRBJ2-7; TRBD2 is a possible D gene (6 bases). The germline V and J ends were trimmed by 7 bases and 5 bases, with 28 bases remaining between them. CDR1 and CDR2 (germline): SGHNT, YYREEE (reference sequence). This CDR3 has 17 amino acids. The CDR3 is CASPAKDRASGYNEQYF. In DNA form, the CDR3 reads TGTGCCAGCCCAGCGAAGGACCGGGCCAGCGGGTACAACGAGCAGTACTTC.

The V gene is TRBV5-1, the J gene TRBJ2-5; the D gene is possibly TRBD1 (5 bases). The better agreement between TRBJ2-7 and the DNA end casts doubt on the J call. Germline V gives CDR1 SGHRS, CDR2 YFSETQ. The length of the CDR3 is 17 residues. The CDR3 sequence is CASSLVGPQQVYYEQYF. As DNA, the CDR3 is TGCGCCAGCAGCTTGGTGGGTCCCCAACAGGTGTACTACGAGCAGTACTTC.

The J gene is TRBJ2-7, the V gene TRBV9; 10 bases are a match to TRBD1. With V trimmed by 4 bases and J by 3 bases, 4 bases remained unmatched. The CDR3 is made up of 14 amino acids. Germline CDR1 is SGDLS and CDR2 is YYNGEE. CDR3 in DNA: TGTGCCAGCAGCCCCCGGACAGGGGGCTACGAGCAGTACTTC. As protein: CASSPRTGGYEQYF. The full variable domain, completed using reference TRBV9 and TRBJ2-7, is DSGVTQTPKHLITATGQRVTLRCSPRSGDLSVYWYQQSLDQGLQFLIQYYNGEERAKGNILERFSAQQFPDLHSELNLSSLELGDSALYFCASSPRTGGYEQYFGPGTRLTVT.

The CDR3 here is CASSLTPIIGHGLDNEQFF. The CDR3 DNA is TGTGCCAGCAGCTTAACCCCCATTATCGGACACGGGTTGGACAATGAGCAGTTCTTC. V gene TRBV7-2 combines with J gene TRBJ2-1; D is possibly TRBD1 (5 bases). The V gene lost 2 bases and the J gene lost 5 bases, with 25 bases spanning the gap. In germline, CDR1 is SGHTA, CDR2 FQGNSA. The CDR3 has 19 residues. Variable domain in full (rest from reference TRBV7-2 and TRBJ2-1): GAGVSQSPSNKVTEKGKDVELRCDPISGHTALYWYRQSLGQGLEFLIYFQGNSAPDKSGLPSDRFSAERTGGSVSTLTIQRTQQEDSAVYLCASSLTPIIGHGLDNEQFFGPGTRLTVL.

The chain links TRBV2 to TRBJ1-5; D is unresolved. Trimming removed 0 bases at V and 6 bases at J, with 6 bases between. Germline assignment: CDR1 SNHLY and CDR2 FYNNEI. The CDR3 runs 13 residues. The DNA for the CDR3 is TGTGCCAGCAGTGAAGCGGGTTTTCAGCCCCAGCATTTT. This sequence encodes CASSEAGFQPQHF.

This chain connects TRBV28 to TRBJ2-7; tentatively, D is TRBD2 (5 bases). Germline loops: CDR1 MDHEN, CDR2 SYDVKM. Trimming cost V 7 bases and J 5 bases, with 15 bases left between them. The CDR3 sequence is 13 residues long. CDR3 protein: CASTLLTGNEQYF. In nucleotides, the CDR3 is TGTGCCAGCACCCTTCTCACGGGAAACGAGCAGTACTTC.

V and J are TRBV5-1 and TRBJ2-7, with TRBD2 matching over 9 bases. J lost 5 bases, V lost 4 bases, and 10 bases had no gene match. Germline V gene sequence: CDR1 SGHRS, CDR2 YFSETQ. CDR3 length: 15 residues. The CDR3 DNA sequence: TGCGCCAGCAGCGGCAGAGTAGCGGGGGAGGACGAGCAGTACTTC. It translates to CASSGRVAGEDEQYF.

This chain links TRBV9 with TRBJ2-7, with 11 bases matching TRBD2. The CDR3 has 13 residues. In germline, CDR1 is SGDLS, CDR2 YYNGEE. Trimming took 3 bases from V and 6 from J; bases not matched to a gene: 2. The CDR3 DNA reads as TGTGCCAGCAGCGGCGGACTAGCGGGCGAGCAGTACTTC. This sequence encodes CASSGGLAGEQYF.

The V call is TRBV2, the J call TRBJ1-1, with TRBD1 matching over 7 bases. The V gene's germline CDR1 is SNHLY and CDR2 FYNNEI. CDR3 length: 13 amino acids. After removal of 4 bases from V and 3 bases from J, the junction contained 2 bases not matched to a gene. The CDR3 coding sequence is TGTGCCAGCAGTGGAACAGGGGACACTGAAGCTTTCTTT. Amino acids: CASSGTGDTEAFF.

CDR3 nucleotide sequence: TGTGCCAGCGTGCGGGGCGACTCCTACGAGCAGTACTTC. It encodes CASVRGDSYEQYF. This chain joins TRBV7-9 and TRBJ2-7; TRBD2 is a possible D gene (6 bases). The germline V and J ends were trimmed by 8 bases and 0 bases, with 11 bases remaining between them. In germline, CDR1 is SEHNR, CDR2 FQNEAQ (reference sequence). The CDR3 extends over 13 amino acids.

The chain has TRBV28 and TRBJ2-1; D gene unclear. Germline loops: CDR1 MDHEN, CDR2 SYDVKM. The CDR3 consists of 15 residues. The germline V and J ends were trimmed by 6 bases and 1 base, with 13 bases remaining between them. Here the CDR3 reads CASSPDGSSYNEQFF. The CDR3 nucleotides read TGTGCCAGCAGCCCTGACGGCTCTTCCTACAATGAGCAGTTCTTC.